This T cell receptor (beta chain) was sequenced in a study of PD-1 blockade in mismatch repair-deficient tumors. Method: immunoSEQ multiplex PCR; TCRdb's copy keeps in-frame clones and lacks some. Of about 120,000 clones in the sample, around three quarters were seen once. Trimming at V came to 6 bases and at J to 0 bases, leaving 3 bases not matched to a gene. CDR1 and CDR2 from the germline V gene are MGHDK and SYGVNS. The CDR3 has 16 residues. This TCR was sampled from an adult with mismatch repair-deficient cancer. The sequenced sample was peripheral blood, obtained approximately 60 weeks after starting pembrolizumab. The chain has TRBV25-1 and TRBJ2-1; 12 bases line up with TRBD2. The DNA for the CDR3 is TGTGCCAGCAGCTCTAGCGGGAGGGGCTCCTACAATGAGCAGTTCTTC. Translation gives CASSSSGRGSYNEQFF.